Following are 16 T cell receptor beta chains from one sample sequenced in a study of radiotherapy plus CTLA-4 blockade in lung cancer. Some clones are missing from TCRdb's copy, which holds only in-frame ones; the method was immunoSEQ multiplex PCR. Of over 100,000 clones in the sample, 81% are singletons; the top ten hold roughly 3.1%. The sample here was peripheral blood, taken from a patient treated with radiotherapy plus ipilimumab. These receptors all come from a human donor with non-small cell lung cancer that progressed on radiotherapy plus ipilimumab. Some clones in this sample may be carry-over from other donors' samples.

This sequence joins TRBV5-4 and TRBJ1-1; tentatively, D is TRBD1 (5 bases). The CDR3 contains 14 residues. Trimming stripped 3 bases from V and 2 bases from J, with 11 bases between. CDR1 SGHNT and CDR2 YYREEE come from the germline V gene (reference sequence). As DNA, the CDR3 is TGTGCCAGCAGCTCTGCAGGGTACAACACTGAAGCTTTCTTT. This codes for CASSSAGYNTEAFF. The entire variable domain, with the rest obtained from reference TRBV5-4 and TRBJ1-1, is as follows: ETGVTQSPTHLIKTRGQQVTLRCSSQSGHNTVSWYQQALGQGPQFIFQYYREEENGRGNFPPRFSGLQFPNYSSELNVNALELDDSALYLCASSSAGYNTEAFFGQGTRLTVV.

The genes are TRBV7-2 and TRBJ2-7; D unclear. There are 13 residues in the CDR3. Germline V gives CDR1 SGHTA, CDR2 FQGNSA. The V end lost 5 bases, the J end lost 2 bases, and 10 bases lay between the germline ends. CDR3 region: CASSAGRTYEQYF. CDR3 in DNA: TGTGCCAGCAGCGCCGGACGGACCTACGAGCAGTACTTC.

V usage is TRBV30 and J usage is TRBJ1-6; 9 bases agree with TRBD1. There are 14 residues in the CDR3. The V segment lost 0 bases and the J segment 7 bases; nucleotides outside the gene matches: 1. CDR1 and CDR2 (germline): GTSNPN, SVGIG (reference sequence). CDR3: CAWSVTGGNSPLHF. CDR3 nucleotides: TGTGCCTGGAGTGTGACAGGGGGGAATTCACCCCTCCACTTT.

The table lists this clone with a count of one. This chain connects TRBV19 to TRBJ1-5, with no clear D. This CDR3 contains 15 residues. V was cut by 5 bases and J by 10 bases, with 21 bases left in between. Per germline, CDR1 LNHDA and CDR2 SQIVND (reference sequence). The CDR3 protein is CASSVTLSGRAPQHF. As DNA, the CDR3 is TGTGCCAGTAGTGTCACCCTAAGTGGCCGGGCCCCCCAGCATTTT.

This chain joins TRBV27 and TRBJ2-7; no reliable D call. The CDR3 extends over 14 amino acids. Germline values: CDR1 MNHEY, CDR2 SMNVEV (reference sequence). V lost 2 bases to trimming and J lost 1 base, with 9 bases between them. For the CDR3, the DNA is TGTGCCAGCAGTTTAAAGATCAGGTCCTACGAGCAGTACTTC. It encodes CASSLKIRSYEQYF.

This clone was detected a few times. The rearrangement uses TRBV5-1 and TRBJ1-1, with TRBD1 matching 7 bases. Germline V lookup: CDR1 SGHRS, CDR2 YFSETQ. J gave up 4 bases and V 4 bases, and 7 bases lay outside the gene matches. The CDR3 loop spans 14 amino acids. The CDR3: CASSGRGLVTEAFF. CDR3 DNA: TGCGCCAGCAGCGGAAGGGGGCTGGTCACTGAAGCTTTCTTT.

This sequence joins TRBV29-1 and TRBJ2-3; D is undetermined. There are 13 residues in the CDR3. Trimming pared 2 bases from V and 1 base from J, leaving 7 bases between. Per the germline V gene, CDR1 is SQVTM and CDR2 is ANQGSEA. The CDR3 sequence is CSVEILRTDTQYF. Written as DNA, the CDR3 is TGCAGCGTTGAAATTCTACGCACAGATACGCAGTATTTT.

The V gene is TRBV5-1, the J gene TRBJ1-1; D remains ambiguous. The CDR3 is 12 amino acids. V lost 0 bases, J lost 5 bases, and 5 bases lay in between. Germline CDR1 and CDR2: SGHRS and YFSETQ. CDR3 DNA: TGCGCCAGCAGCTTGGAAGGAACTGAAGCTTTCTTT. Translated, it gives CASSLEGTEAFF.

V is TRBV5-6 and J is TRBJ2-1, with D tentatively TRBD2 (6 bases). The V end was cut by 2 bases, the J end by 0 bases, with 15 bases between. Germline V gene sequence: CDR1 SGHDT, CDR2 YYEEEE. The CDR3 sequence is 17 residues long. The CDR3 sequence: CASSFLSPSASYNEQFF. The CDR3 coding sequence is TGTGCCAGCAGCTTTTTAAGTCCTAGCGCCTCCTACAATGAGCAGTTCTTC.

The chain couples TRBV18 to TRBJ2-5, with 8 bases fitting TRBD1. Germline assignment: CDR1 KGHSH and CDR2 LQKENI. Unmatched junction bases numbered 6, after V lost 6 bases and J lost 3 bases. This CDR3 is built from 14 residues. The CDR3: CASSPTGAEETQYF. CDR3 nucleotide sequence: TGTGCCAGCTCCCCGACAGGGGCCGAAGAGACCCAGTACTTC.

This chain joins TRBV19 and TRBJ1-2; a weak D match, TRBD1 (5 bases). The CDR3 contains 14 residues. Deletions cut 4 bases from V and 8 bases from J, with 17 bases between. CDR1 and CDR2 (germline): LNHDA, SQIVND (reference sequence). The CDR3 region is CASSTKGTLDGYTF. CDR3 DNA: TGTGCCAGTAGTACTAAAGGGACCCTTGACGGCTACACCTTC.

This rearrangement joins TRBV6-1 to TRBJ1-5, with D uncertain. Trimming removed 7 bases from V and 2 bases from J, with 12 bases in between. Germline V CDR1 and CDR2: MNHNS, SASEGT. The CDR3 sequence is 14 residues long. The chain's CDR3 is CASKAPEGNQPQHF. The CDR3 coding sequence is TGTGCCAGCAAGGCCCCAGAGGGCAATCAGCCCCAGCATTTT.

The V and J genes are TRBV7-9 and TRBJ1-1, with D maybe TRBD1 (6 bases). Germline V lookup: CDR1 SEHNR, CDR2 FQNEAQ (reference sequence). This CDR3 spans 15 amino acids. The V gene lost 0 bases and the J gene lost 3 bases, with 11 bases spanning the gap. The CDR3 here is CASSLARGGHTEAFF. The CDR3 DNA follows: TGTGCCAGCAGCTTAGCGCGAGGGGGGCACACTGAAGCTTTCTTT.

This chain links TRBV10-3 with TRBJ2-5, with D perhaps being TRBD1 or TRBD2 (6 bases each). CDR3 size: 15 residues. Looked up from germline, CDR1 is ENHRY and CDR2 is SYGVKD. The V end lost 6 bases, the J end lost 5 bases, and 19 bases lay between the germline ends. CDR3 in DNA: TGTGCCATCAGCAATGAAGGGGGGCGGATGGAGACCCAGTACTTC. This gives the protein CAISNEGGRMETQYF.

The rearrangement links TRBV27 to TRBJ2-6, with 11 bases aligning to TRBD1. The germline gives CDR1 MNHEY, CDR2 SMNVEV (reference sequence). With V trimmed by 3 bases and J by 2 bases, 6 bases remained unmatched. The length of the CDR3 is 18 residues. CDR3 coding DNA: TGTGCCAGCAGTTTCTCGGACAGGGGGCAGGCTGGGGCCAACGTCCTGACTTTC. This encodes CASSFSDRGQAGANVLTF.

This rearrangement joins TRBV7-2 to TRBJ2-3, with a tentative D call TRBD1 (6 bases). Per germline, CDR1 SGHTA and CDR2 FQGNSA. V dropped 5 bases and J dropped 0 bases, with 18 bases sitting between them. The CDR3 has 17 amino acids. In DNA form, the CDR3 reads TGTGCCAGCAGCCTAAGGTTCGAGACAGGTAGCACAGATACGCAGTATTTT. Protein: CASSLRFETGSTDTQYF.